This T cell receptor beta chain was sequenced during a study of T cell responses to AZD1222 COVID-19 vaccine. Germline V gene lookup returns CDR1 SGHDN and CDR2 FVKESK. Trimming cost V 8 bases and J 7 bases, with 17 bases left between them. This CDR3 has 14 amino acids. The assay was immunoSEQ multiplex PCR, and TCRdb's table has in-frame clones only and misses some. Of roughly 170,000 clones listed, approximately 86% are singletons. The origin of this receptor is an adult in good health. The V gene is TRBV14, the J gene TRBJ1-4, with D uncertain. The material was peripheral blood, obtained on day 0 of AZD1222 vaccination. CDR3 nucleotide sequence: TGTGCCAGCGACCGATGGGGAGGGATTGAAAAACTGTTTTTT. Translating it yields CASDRWGGIEKLFF.